This TCR beta chain was sequenced during a study of blood T cell repertoires in COVID-19. The CDR3 sequence is 11 residues long. J gave up 8 bases and V 9 bases, and 4 bases lay outside the gene matches. Authors' processing steps: Estimation of nucleated cell counts relied on the amplification of reference gene primers. Only in-frame clones appear in the TCRdb table, and some are missing; sequencing was by immunoSEQ multiplex PCR. Clone size and the V and J calls come from that table; the DNA yielded D and trimming. The sample yields 15,000 to 20,000 clones, roughly 82% seen once. This TCR derives from a man aged 80 or over with active COVID-19. The chain recombines TRBV12-3 or TRBV12-4 with TRBJ1-3, with 7 bases that match TRBD1. Sequencing was carried out using peripheral blood. The CDR3 DNA is TGTGCCAGTCGCCAGGGGGACACCATATATTTT. Translation gives CASRQGDTIYF.